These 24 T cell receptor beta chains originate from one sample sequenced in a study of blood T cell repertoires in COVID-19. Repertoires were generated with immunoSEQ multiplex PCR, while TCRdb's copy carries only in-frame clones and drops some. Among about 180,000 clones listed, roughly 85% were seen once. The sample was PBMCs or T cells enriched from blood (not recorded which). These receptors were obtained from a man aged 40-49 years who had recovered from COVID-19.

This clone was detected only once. The CDR3 is CASSEWATNMNTEAFF. CDR3 coding DNA: TGTGCCAGCAGTGAATGGGCCACGAATATGAACACTGAAGCTTTCTTT. This rearrangement joins TRBV6-1 to TRBJ1-1; D is unclear. The CDR3 contains 16 residues. From germline, CDR1 is MNHNS and CDR2 SASEGT. V was pared by 2 bases and J by 0 bases, with 13 bases between.

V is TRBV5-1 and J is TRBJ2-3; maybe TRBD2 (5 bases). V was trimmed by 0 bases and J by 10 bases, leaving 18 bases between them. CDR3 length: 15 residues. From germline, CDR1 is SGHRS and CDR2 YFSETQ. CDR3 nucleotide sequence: TGCGCCAGCAGCTTGGCCGCTGAGGCCGCCGGGGCGCAGTATTTT. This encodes CASSLAAEAAGAQYF. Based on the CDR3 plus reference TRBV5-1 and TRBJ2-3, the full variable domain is KAGVTQTPRYLIKTRGQQVTLSCSPISGHRSVSWYQQTPGQGLQFLFEYFSETQRNKGNFPGRFSGRQFSNSRSEMNVSTLELGDSALYLCASSLAAEAAGAQYFGPGTRLTVL.

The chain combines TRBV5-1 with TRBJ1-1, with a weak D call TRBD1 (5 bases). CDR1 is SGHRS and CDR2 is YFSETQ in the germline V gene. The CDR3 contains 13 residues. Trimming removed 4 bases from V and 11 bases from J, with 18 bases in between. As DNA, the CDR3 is TGCGCCAGCAGCGCGGTACTCAGGGAAGGCGCTTTCTTT. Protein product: CASSAVLREGAFF.

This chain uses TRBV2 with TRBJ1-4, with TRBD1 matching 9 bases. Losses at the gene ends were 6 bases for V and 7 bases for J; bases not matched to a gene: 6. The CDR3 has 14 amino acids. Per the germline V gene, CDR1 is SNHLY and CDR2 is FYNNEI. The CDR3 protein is CASRVTGGLEKLFF. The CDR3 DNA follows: TGTGCCAGCAGAGTTACAGGGGGCCTTGAAAAACTGTTTTTT.

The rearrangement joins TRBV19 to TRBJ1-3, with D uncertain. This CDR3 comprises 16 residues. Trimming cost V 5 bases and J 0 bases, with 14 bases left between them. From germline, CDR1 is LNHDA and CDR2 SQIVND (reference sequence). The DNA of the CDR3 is TGTGCCAGTAGTGACCCCGTCCGGAGCTCTGGAAACACCATATATTTT. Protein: CASSDPVRSSGNTIYF.

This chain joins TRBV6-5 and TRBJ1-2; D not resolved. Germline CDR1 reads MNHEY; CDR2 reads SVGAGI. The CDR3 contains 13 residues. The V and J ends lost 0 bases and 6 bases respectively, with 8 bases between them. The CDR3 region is CASSYSGDNGYTF. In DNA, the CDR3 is TGTGCCAGCAGTTACTCCGGTGATAATGGCTACACCTTC.

This chain's CDR3 is CASSLPNGGGQHKHPDTQYF. In nucleotides, the CDR3 is TGCGCCAGCAGCCTTCCAAACGGGGGGGGACAGCATAAACACCCAGATACGCAGTATTTT. V usage is TRBV4-1 and J usage is TRBJ2-3; perhaps TRBD2 as D (8 bases). The CDR3 covers 20 residues. Per the germline V gene, CDR1 is MGHRA and CDR2 is YSYEKL. V was pared by 4 bases and J by 4 bases, with 30 bases between.

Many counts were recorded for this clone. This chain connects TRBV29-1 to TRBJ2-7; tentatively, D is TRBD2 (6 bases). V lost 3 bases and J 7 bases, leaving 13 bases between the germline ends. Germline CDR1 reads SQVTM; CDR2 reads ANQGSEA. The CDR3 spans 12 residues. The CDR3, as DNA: TGCAGCGTTGAGGTTGGGACTCGGGAGCAGTACTTC. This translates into CSVEVGTREQYF.

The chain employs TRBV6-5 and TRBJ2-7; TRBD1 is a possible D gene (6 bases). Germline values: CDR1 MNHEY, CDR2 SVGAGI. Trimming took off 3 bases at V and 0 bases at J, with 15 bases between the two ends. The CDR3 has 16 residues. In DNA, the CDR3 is TGTGCCAGCAGTTATACCGGGACACTCAGCTCCTACGAGCAGTACTTC. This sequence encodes CASSYTGTLSSYEQYF.

For the CDR3, the DNA is TGCGCCAGCAGCCAGGACGCGGGAGGGCACACAGATACGCAGTATTTT. Its protein product is CASSQDAGGHTDTQYF. The V and J genes are TRBV5-1 and TRBJ2-3, with TRBD2 matching over 9 bases. The V gene end was trimmed by 4 bases and the J gene end by 2 bases; junction bases not matched to a gene: 8. The germline gives CDR1 SGHRS, CDR2 YFSETQ. The CDR3 covers 16 residues.

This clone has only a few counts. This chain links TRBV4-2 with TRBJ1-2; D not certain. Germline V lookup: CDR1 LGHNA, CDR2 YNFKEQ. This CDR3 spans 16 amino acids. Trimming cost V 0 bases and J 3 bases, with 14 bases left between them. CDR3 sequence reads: CASSQDFLGRDYGYTF. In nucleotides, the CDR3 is TGTGCCAGCAGCCAAGATTTTTTGGGTCGGGACTATGGCTACACCTTC.

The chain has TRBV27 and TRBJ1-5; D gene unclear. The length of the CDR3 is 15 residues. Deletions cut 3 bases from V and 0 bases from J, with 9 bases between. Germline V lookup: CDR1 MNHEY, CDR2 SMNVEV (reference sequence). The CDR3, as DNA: TGTGCCAGCAGTTTTAGTGCTTATAGCAATCAGCCCCAGCATTTT. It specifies CASSFSAYSNQPQHF.

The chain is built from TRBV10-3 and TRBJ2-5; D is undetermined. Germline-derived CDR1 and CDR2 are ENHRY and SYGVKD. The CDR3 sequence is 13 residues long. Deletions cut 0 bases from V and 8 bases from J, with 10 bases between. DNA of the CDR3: TGTGCCATCAGTGAGTCTGAGGCCAGAACCCAGTACTTC. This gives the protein CAISESEARTQYF.

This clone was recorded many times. CDR3 sequence reads: CATSTDGQGTRTQHF. DNA of the CDR3: TGTGCCACCAGCACGGACGGACAGGGGACTAGGACCCAGCATTTT. The chain couples TRBV15 to TRBJ1-5; 9 positions match TRBD1. J was trimmed by 11 bases and V by 4 bases; bases with no gene match: 12. Germline CDR1 LNHNV, CDR2 YYDKDF (reference sequence). The CDR3 loop spans 15 amino acids.

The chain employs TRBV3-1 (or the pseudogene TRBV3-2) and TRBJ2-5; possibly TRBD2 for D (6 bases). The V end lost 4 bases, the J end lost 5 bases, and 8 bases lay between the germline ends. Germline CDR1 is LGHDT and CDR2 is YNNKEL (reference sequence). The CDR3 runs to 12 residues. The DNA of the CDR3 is TGTGCCAGCAGCCTACGGGGGGAGACCCAGTACTTC. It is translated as CASSLRGETQYF.

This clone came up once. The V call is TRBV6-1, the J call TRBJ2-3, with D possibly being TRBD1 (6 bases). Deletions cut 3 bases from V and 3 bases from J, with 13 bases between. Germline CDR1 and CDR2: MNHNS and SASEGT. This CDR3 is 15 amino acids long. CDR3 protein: CASSEGQGTTDTQYF. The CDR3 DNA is TGTGCCAGCAGTGAGGGGCAGGGGACAACAGATACGCAGTATTTT.

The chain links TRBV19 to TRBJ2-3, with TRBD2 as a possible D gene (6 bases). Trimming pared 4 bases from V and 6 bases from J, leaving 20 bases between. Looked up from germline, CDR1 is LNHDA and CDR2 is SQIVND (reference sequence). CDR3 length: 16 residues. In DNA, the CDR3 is TGTGCCAGTAGTAGGGGACTCCGGGCGGGATCCGATACGCAGTATTTT. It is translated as CASSRGLRAGSDTQYF.

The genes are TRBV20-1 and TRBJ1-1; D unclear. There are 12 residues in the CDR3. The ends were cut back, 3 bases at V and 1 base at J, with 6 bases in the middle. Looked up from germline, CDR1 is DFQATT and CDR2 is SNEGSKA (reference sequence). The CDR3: CSASLSNTEAFF. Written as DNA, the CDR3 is TGCAGTGCTAGTTTATCGAACACTGAAGCTTTCTTT.

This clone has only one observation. CDR3: CASSLAQAASGNTIYF. Here the CDR3 DNA reads TGTGCCAGCAGCTTAGCGCAGGCTGCCTCTGGAAACACCATATATTTT. The chain combines TRBV7-2 with TRBJ1-3; D call uncertain. Trimming took off 0 bases at V and 0 bases at J, with 9 bases between the two ends. Germline V gives CDR1 SGHTA, CDR2 FQGNSA. The CDR3 spans 16 residues.

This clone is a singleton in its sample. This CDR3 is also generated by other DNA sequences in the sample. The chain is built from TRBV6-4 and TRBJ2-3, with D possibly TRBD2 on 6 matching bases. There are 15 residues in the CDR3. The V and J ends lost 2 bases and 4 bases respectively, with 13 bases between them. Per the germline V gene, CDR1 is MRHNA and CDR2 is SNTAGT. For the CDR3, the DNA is TGTGCCAGCAGTGACGGCGGCGGAGGGGCAGATACGCAGTATTTT. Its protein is CASSDGGGGADTQYF.

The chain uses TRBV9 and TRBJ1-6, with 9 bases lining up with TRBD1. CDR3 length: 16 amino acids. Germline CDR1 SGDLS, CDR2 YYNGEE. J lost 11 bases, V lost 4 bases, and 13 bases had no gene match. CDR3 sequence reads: CASSPTGTGMLTPLHF. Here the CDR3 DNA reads TGTGCCAGCAGCCCAACAGGGACAGGGATGCTTACACCCCTCCACTTT. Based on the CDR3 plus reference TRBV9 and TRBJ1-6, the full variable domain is DSGVTQTPKHLITATGQRVTLRCSPRSGDLSVYWYQQSLDQGLQFLIQYYNGEERAKGNILERFSAQQFPDLHSELNLSSLELGDSALYFCASSPTGTGMLTPLHFGNGTRLTVT.

CDR3 nucleotide sequence: TGCGCCAGCAGCCACATGTCAACTAGTCGACAGGGGAGCGGCTACACCTTC. Amino acids: CASSHMSTSRQGSGYTF. J is TRBJ1-2 and V is TRBV4-1; TRBD1 agrees at 8 bases. Germline V gene sequence: CDR1 MGHRA, CDR2 YSYEKL. The length of the CDR3 is 17 residues. Losses at the gene ends were 3 bases for V and 8 bases for J; bases not matched to a gene: 17.

CDR3: CASSLDSRSYEQYF. In DNA, the CDR3 is TGTGCCAGCAGCTTGGACAGTAGGTCCTACGAGCAGTACTTC. The chain employs TRBV11-1 and TRBJ2-7; D might be TRBD1 (6 bases). The germline V gene has CDR1 SGHAT and CDR2 FQDESV (reference sequence). V lost 3 bases and J lost 1, with 10 bases in between. The CDR3 consists of 14 residues.

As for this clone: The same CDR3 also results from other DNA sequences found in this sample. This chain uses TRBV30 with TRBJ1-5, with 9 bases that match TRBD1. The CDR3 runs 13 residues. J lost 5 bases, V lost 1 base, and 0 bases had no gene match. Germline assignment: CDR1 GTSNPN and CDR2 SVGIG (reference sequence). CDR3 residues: CAWSGTGDQPQHF. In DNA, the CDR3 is TGTGCCTGGAGTGGGACAGGGGATCAGCCCCAGCATTTT. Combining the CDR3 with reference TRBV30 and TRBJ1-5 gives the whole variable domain SQTIHQWPATLVQPVGSPLSLECTVEGTSNPNLYWYRQAAGRGLQLLFYSVGIGQISSEVPQNLSASRPQDRQFILSSKKLLLSDSGFYLCAWSGTGDQPQHFGDGTRLSIL.